The source of this T cell receptor beta chain is a study of T-cell memory formation after mild COVID-19. Study in general: TCR clusters were mostly confined to one donor each. Findings and caveats of the study: Pre-infection memory held some responding clones, suggesting pre-existing cross-reactive T cells responded.

5'RACE, which relied on constant-segment primers, yielded TCR alpha and TCR beta cDNA libraries carrying sample barcodes and UMIs. TCRdb processed the 5' RACE reads anew with MiXCR; each CDR3 protein has one entry. The data contain about 620,000 distinct CDR3 sequences, roughly 18% of them seen just once; the ten biggest clones take up 12%. Turning to this clonotype: Its specificity is not known.

The sequence came from an adult woman who had mild COVID-19 (a few samples of this study predate the infection). Cell type and time point are not known. Sequenced input: PBMCs or a T cell subset sorted from them (not recorded which).

The CDR3 loop is CAWSVRGAYEQYF. The CDR3 DNA follows: TGTGCCTGGAGTGTACGAGGAGCCTACGAGCAGTACTTC. The chain employs TRBV30 and TRBJ2-7; D gene ambiguous. The CDR3 loop spans 13 amino acids. Germline CDR1 is GTSNPN and CDR2 is SVGIG (reference sequence). Trimming shortened V by 0 bases and J by 2 bases, and 8 bases separated the two germline ends.